This record concerns one TCR beta chain sequence. What it binds is unknown. The data belong to a study of cytomegalovirus exposure and HLA in healthy donors. Primers included in the PCR were 60 Vbeta and 13 Jbeta primers. Some clones are missing from TCRdb's copy, which holds only in-frame ones; the method was immunoSEQ multiplex PCR. Across some 33,000 clones, the top ten clones capture around 5% of the sample. The ends lost 6 bases at V and 3 bases at J; junction bases unmatched: 2. Per germline, CDR1 SNHLY and CDR2 FYNNEI. This CDR3 is built from 13 residues. Whole-study results and caveats: The study had only CMV serostatus as immune exposure information. In vitro confirmation showed a few CMV-associated chains to be CMV antigen specific.

The origin of this receptor is a female donor in good health and CMV-seronegative. The chain recombines TRBV2 with TRBJ2-7, with TRBD1 matching 10 bases. The sequenced material came from PBMCs. CDR3 DNA sequence: TGTGCCAGCAGCAGGGACAGGGGCTACGAGCAGTACTTC. It specifies CASSRDRGYEQYF. The whole variable domain, remainder taken from reference TRBV2 and TRBJ2-7, is EPEVTQTPSHQVTQMGQEVILRCVPISNHLYFYWYRQILGQKVEFLVSFYNNEISEKSEIFDDQFSVERPDGSNFTLKIRSTKLEDSAMYFCASSRDRGYEQYFGPGTRLTVT.